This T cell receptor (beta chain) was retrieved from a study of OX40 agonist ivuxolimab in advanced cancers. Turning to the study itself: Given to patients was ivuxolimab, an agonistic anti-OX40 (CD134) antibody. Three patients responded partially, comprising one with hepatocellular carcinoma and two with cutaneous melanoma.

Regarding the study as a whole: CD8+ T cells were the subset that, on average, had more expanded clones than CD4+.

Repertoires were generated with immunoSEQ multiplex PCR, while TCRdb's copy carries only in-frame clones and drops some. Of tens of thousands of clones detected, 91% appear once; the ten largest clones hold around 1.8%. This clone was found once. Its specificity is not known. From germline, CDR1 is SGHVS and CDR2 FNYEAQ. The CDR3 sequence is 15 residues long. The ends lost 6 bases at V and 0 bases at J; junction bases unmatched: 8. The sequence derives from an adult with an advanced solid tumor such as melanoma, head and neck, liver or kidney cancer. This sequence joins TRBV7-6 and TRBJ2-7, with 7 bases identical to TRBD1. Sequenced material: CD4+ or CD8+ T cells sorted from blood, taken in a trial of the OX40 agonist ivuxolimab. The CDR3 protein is CASSPLGGLSYEQYF. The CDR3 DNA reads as TGTGCCAGCAGTCCCCTAGGGGGCCTCTCCTACGAGCAGTACTTC.